This TCR beta chain was identified during a study of OX40 agonist ivuxolimab in advanced cancers. Study-level information: Head and neck, renal cell, melanoma or hepatocellular carcinoma were the cancers that dose-escalation patients had.

Assay used: immunoSEQ multiplex PCR; TCRdb lists only in-frame clones, some missing. The sample has fewer than 65,000 clones, roughly 82% seen once. The CDR3 loop spans 13 amino acids. V lost 7 bases and J lost 2, with 12 bases in between. Germline V gene data show CDR1 as MNHNS and CDR2 as SASEGT. The sequencing used CD4+ or CD8+ T cells sorted from blood, collected in a trial of the OX40 agonist ivuxolimab. This clonotype was sampled from an adult with an advanced solid tumor such as melanoma, head and neck, liver or kidney cancer. The chain has TRBV6-1 and TRBJ2-7; D is perhaps TRBD1 (6 bases). CDR3 bases: TGTGCCAGCACCCCACAGGGCACCTACGAGCAGTACTTC. Residues: CASTPQGTYEQYF.